One and the same sample provided the 21 T cell receptor beta chains below, sequenced in a study of T cell responses to AZD1222 COVID-19 vaccine (dated by TCRdb to the early 2020s). Libraries were constructed by the immunoSEQ multiplex PCR assay. TCRdb carries this immuneACCESS record with in-frame sequences only. Its versions omit some clonotypes, under half of them owing to an unresolved V gene in the studies checked, with the rest unexplained. The sample has 130,000 to 150,000 clones on record, 93% of them singletons. Approximately 12% of the sample is held by the ten biggest clonotypes. The time point label, as the study defines it: sample from adult after SARS-CoV-2 infection, after symptom onset. Sample: peripheral blood, taken after recovery from COVID-19. These receptors were collected from an adult who had recovered from COVID-19.

The chain joins TRBV9 to TRBJ2-5, with TRBD1 matching 8 bases. The germline CDR1 and CDR2 sequences are SGDLS and YYNGEE. The V gene end was trimmed by 4 bases and the J gene end by 11 bases; junction bases not matched to a gene: 13. CDR3 length equals 14 residues. The CDR3 DNA reads TGTGCCAGCAGCCCAGCCGGGCAGGGGGCGAATCAGTACTTC. This codes for CASSPAGQGANQYF.

The chain has TRBV7-9 and TRBJ1-1; tentative D call: TRBD1 (6 bases). This CDR3 comprises 14 residues. The germline CDR1 and CDR2 sequences are SEHNR and FQNEAQ (reference sequence). V lost 5 bases and J lost 7, with 17 bases in between. DNA for the CDR3: TGTGCCAGCAGCCCACAGGGTCGGGGCGGTGAAGCTTTCTTT. Amino acid sequence: CASSPQGRGGEAFF.

The gene calls are TRBV25-1 and TRBJ1-5; the match to TRBD1 covers 12 bases. CDR1 and CDR2 (germline): MGHDK, SYGVNS. The V and J ends lost 6 bases and 5 bases, in that order; junction bases with no gene match: 8. The CDR3 has 16 residues. CDR3 loop: CASSAGTGGSYQPQHF. In nucleotides, the CDR3 is TGTGCCAGCAGCGCCGGGACAGGGGGCTCCTATCAGCCCCAGCATTTT.

The table lists this clone with a count of one. This sequence joins TRBV3-1 (or the pseudogene TRBV3-2) and TRBJ2-5; D may correspond to TRBD1 or TRBD2 (5 bases each). The CDR3 runs to 15 residues. Per the germline V gene, CDR1 is LGHDT and CDR2 is YNNKEL (reference sequence). Deletions cut 4 bases from V and 4 bases from J, with 16 bases between. The CDR3 sequence is CASSRDLGTGETQYF. The CDR3 DNA follows: TGTGCCAGCAGCCGGGACCTAGGGACCGGAGAGACCCAGTACTTC.

The CDR3 DNA is TGTGCCAGCAGTCCCGCCCAGCGGTTCTACAATGAGCAGTTCTTC. Encoded protein: CASSPAQRFYNEQFF. The V gene is TRBV28, the J gene TRBJ2-1; D might be TRBD2 (5 bases). Germline V gene lookup returns CDR1 MDHEN and CDR2 SYDVKM. V dropped 5 bases and J dropped 3 bases, with 14 bases sitting between them. The length of the CDR3 is 15 residues.

The rearrangement links TRBV10-3 to TRBJ2-2; D may be TRBD1 or TRBD2 (5 bases each). The V gene's germline CDR1 is ENHRY and CDR2 SYGVKD. V was shortened by 3 bases and J by 8 bases, with 10 bases between the two germline ends. The CDR3 sequence is 13 residues long. Written as DNA, the CDR3 is TGTGCCATCAGTGATAGGGGACCAGGGGAGCTGTTTTTT. This encodes CAISDRGPGELFF.

The chain joins TRBV11-2 to TRBJ2-7; 8 positions agree with TRBD1. The CDR3 loop spans 15 amino acids. CDR1 is SGHAT and CDR2 is FQNNGV in the germline V gene. V lost 1 base to trimming and J lost 5 bases; unmatched junction nucleotides: 7. The CDR3 is CASSLVSGQVHEQYF. In DNA, the CDR3 is TGTGCCAGCAGCTTAGTCTCGGGACAGGTTCACGAGCAGTACTTC.

The chain combines TRBV7-2 with TRBJ1-2, with D tentatively TRBD1 (6 bases). The V end was cut by 5 bases, the J end by 8 bases, with 18 bases between. The CDR3 totals 14 residues. CDR1 is SGHTA and CDR2 is FQGNSA in the germline V gene. The CDR3 loop is CASSPQSSGVGYTF. DNA of the CDR3: TGTGCCAGCAGCCCTCAATCCTCAGGGGTAGGCTACACCTTC. Based on the CDR3 plus reference TRBV7-2 and TRBJ1-2, the full variable domain is GAGVSQSPSNKVTEKGKDVELRCDPISGHTALYWYRQSLGQGLEFLIYFQGNSAPDKSGLPSDRFSAERTGGSVSTLTIQRTQQEDSAVYLCASSPQSSGVGYTFGSGTRLTVV.

The V call is TRBV5-1, the J call TRBJ2-7, with D perhaps matching TRBD1 (6 bases). The CDR3 runs 14 residues. Germline lookup yields CDR1 SGHRS and CDR2 YFSETQ. V lost 0 bases, J lost 4 bases, and 11 bases lay in between. Here the CDR3 reads CASSLGRTVYEQYF. Here the CDR3 DNA reads TGCGCCAGCAGCTTGGGGAGGACAGTTTACGAGCAGTACTTC.

The chain is built from TRBV6-5 and TRBJ1-2, with D possibly TRBD1 on 5 matching bases. Germline CDR1 MNHEY, CDR2 SVGAGI. The V and J ends lost 0 bases and 8 bases respectively, with 16 bases between them. There are 15 residues in the CDR3. The CDR3 DNA reads as TGTGCCAGCAGTTACTCGTATTTGGGGCAGGACGGCTACACCTTC. Its translation: CASSYSYLGQDGYTF.

The CDR3 sequence is CASRRGQGSEKLFF. CDR3 nucleotide sequence: TGTGCCAGCAGGAGGGGACAGGGTAGTGAAAAACTGTTTTTT. The V and J genes are TRBV6-5 and TRBJ1-4, with 9 bases aligning to TRBD1. CDR3 length: 14 amino acids. Trimming took 6 bases from V and 7 from J; bases not matched to a gene: 6. Per germline, CDR1 MNHEY and CDR2 SVGAGI.

This chain connects TRBV4-1 to TRBJ1-5; tentative D call: TRBD1 (5 bases). The CDR3 runs 15 residues. V lost 3 bases and J 6 bases, leaving 15 bases between the germline ends. CDR1 and CDR2 from the germline V gene are MGHRA and YSYEKL. The CDR3 here is CASSQMGLSGQPQHF. In nucleotides, the CDR3 is TGCGCCAGCAGCCAGATGGGACTGTCGGGTCAGCCCCAGCATTTT.

The chain uses TRBV10-2 and TRBJ2-5; 10 nucleotides match TRBD2. The germline V gene has CDR1 WSHSY and CDR2 SAAADI. CDR3 length: 14 residues. Germline trimming cut 6 bases from V and 3 bases from J; bases unmatched to any gene: 4. As DNA, the CDR3 is TGCGCCAGCAGACTAGCGGGAAATGAAGAGACCCAGTACTTC. Residues: CASRLAGNEETQYF.

The chain uses TRBV28 and TRBJ2-7, with 8 positions matching TRBD1. There are 15 residues in the CDR3. Trimming cost V 5 bases and J 3 bases; bases outside gene matches: 9. CDR1 is MDHEN, CDR2 SYDVKM, per germline. CDR3 sequence: CASSGAGQVIYEQYF. The CDR3 DNA sequence: TGTGCCAGCAGTGGCGCGGGACAGGTAATCTACGAGCAGTACTTC.

The CDR3 nucleotides are TGCGCCAGCAGCCAAGATGGGACGTCCAGAGCTTTCTTT. Protein product: CASSQDGTSRAFF. The genes are TRBV4-1 and TRBJ1-1, with a tentative D call TRBD1 (5 bases). CDR3 size: 13 residues. Trimming took 0 bases from V and 10 from J, leaving 12 bases between them. CDR1 MGHRA and CDR2 YSYEKL come from the germline V gene.

The rearrangement joins TRBV4-1 to TRBJ2-7; the D gene is possibly TRBD1 (5 bases). Germline V gene lookup returns CDR1 MGHRA and CDR2 YSYEKL. V lost 3 bases to trimming and J lost 6 bases, with 12 bases between them. The CDR3 consists of 13 residues. In nucleotides, the CDR3 is TGCGCCAGCAGCCAGGACATCATCCGCGAGCAGTACTTC. Its translation is CASSQDIIREQYF.

The DNA of the CDR3 is TGTGCCAGCAGCCAGGAAGACAGGGGCGAGCAGTACTTC. Its translation: CASSQEDRGEQYF. The genes are TRBV14 and TRBJ2-7, with 8 bases matching TRBD1. The CDR3 has 13 residues. Trimming cost V 3 bases and J 6 bases; bases outside gene matches: 4. Germline CDR1 and CDR2: SGHDN and FVKESK.

The chain combines TRBV9 with TRBJ1-2; D is ambiguous. V was shortened by 4 bases and J by 6 bases, with 16 bases between the two germline ends. The V gene's germline CDR1 is SGDLS and CDR2 YYNGEE. The CDR3 covers 14 residues. CDR3 bases: TGTGCCAGCAGCCCCGGGCACCAGGCTAATGGCTACACCTTC. Encoded protein: CASSPGHQANGYTF.

This chain's CDR3 is CASSLGPSSDTQYF. CDR3 sequence (DNA): TGCGCCAGCAGCTTGGGGCCCTCGTCGGATACGCAGTATTTT. V and J are TRBV5-1 and TRBJ2-3, with D unclear. Germline V gene data show CDR1 as SGHRS and CDR2 as YFSETQ. The CDR3 has 14 residues. V was shortened by 0 bases and J by 6 bases, with 11 bases between the two germline ends.

This chain joins TRBV4-1 and TRBJ2-1, with 12 bases aligning to TRBD2. J was trimmed by 6 bases and V by 0 bases; bases with no gene match: 12. This CDR3 comprises 19 residues. CDR1 is MGHRA and CDR2 is YSYEKL in the germline V gene. The CDR3 region is CASSQDAGTSGLPGNEQFF. The CDR3 nucleotides read TGCGCCAGCAGCCAAGATGCCGGGACTAGCGGGCTCCCCGGCAATGAGCAGTTCTTC.

The gene calls are TRBV28 and TRBJ2-7, with 11 bases that match TRBD2. There are 14 residues in the CDR3. V was pared by 9 bases and J by 2 bases, with 6 bases of the junction left unmatched. Germline CDR1 reads MDHEN; CDR2 reads SYDVKM. The CDR3 DNA reads as TGTGCCAGTACTAGCGGGAGTTTCCCCTACGAGCAGTACTTC. Protein: CASTSGSFPYEQYF.